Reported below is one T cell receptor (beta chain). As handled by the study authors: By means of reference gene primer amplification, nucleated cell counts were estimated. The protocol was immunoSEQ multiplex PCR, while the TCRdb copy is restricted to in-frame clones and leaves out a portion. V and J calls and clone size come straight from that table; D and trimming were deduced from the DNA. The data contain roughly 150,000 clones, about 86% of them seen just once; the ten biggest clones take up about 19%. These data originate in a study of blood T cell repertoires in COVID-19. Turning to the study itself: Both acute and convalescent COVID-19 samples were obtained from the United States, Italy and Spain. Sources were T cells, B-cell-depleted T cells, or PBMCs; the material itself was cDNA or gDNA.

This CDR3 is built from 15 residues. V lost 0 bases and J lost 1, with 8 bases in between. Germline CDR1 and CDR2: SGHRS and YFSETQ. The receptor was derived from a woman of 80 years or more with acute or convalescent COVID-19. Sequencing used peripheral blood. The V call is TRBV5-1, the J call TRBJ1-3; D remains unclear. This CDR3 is CASSLAWRSGNTIYF. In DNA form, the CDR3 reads TGCGCCAGCAGCTTGGCGTGGAGATCTGGAAACACCATATATTTT.